These T cell receptor beta chains were read from a single sample in a study of T cells in Graves' hyperthyroidism and ophthalmopathy. TCRdb reanalysed the multiplex PCR reads using MiXCR and keeps one entry per CDR3 protein. The table shows over 300,000 distinct CDR3 sequences, with roughly 15% occurring only once. The sequenced material came from blood. All receptors come from a woman in her forties with Graves' ophthalmopathy. CDR3s include the opening cysteine and the closing phenylalanine or tryptophan. A D gene is named only where the DNA matches it firmly. Size tells how often a clone was seen (once, few, many) or the class of an expanded clone, and some rows leave it out.

>.|TRBV4-1|TRBJ1-1|few
CASSQDQGFGTEAFF
TGCGCCAGCAGCCAAGATCAGGGATTTGGGACTGAAGCTTTCTTT
>.|TRBV10-1|TRBJ1-6|.
CASSEWGNSPLHF
TGCGCCAGCAGTGAGTGGGGGAATTCACCCCTCCACTTT
>.|TRBV7-9|TRBJ2-7|many
CASSDRTAEQYF
TGTGCCAGCAGCGACAGGACAGCCGAGCAGTACTTC
>.|TRBV28|TRBJ1-1|many
CASSPDSSRAFF
TGTGCCAGCAGCCCGGACAGCTCTCGCGCTTTCTTT
>TRBD2|TRBV6-1|TRBJ2-3|many
CASRKTSGGITDTQYF
TGTGCCAGCAGGAAGACTAGCGGGGGGATCACAGATACGCAGTATTTT
>.|TRBV30|TRBJ2-2|few
CAWSGQSNTGELFF
TGTGCCTGGAGCGGACAGTCGAACACCGGGGAGCTGTTTTTT
>TRBD2|TRBV3-1|TRBJ2-5|many
CASRRGTSGGGTQYF
TGTGCCAGCAGACGTGGGACTAGCGGTGGAGGGACCCAGTACTTC
>.|TRBV20-1|TRBJ1-1|few
CSARLGALGEAFF
TGCAGTGCTAGATTAGGGGCGCTGGGTGAAGCTTTCTTT
>.|TRBV28|TRBJ2-7|many
CASSSSDRNEQYF
.
>.|TRBV7-8|TRBJ2-2|few
CASSLGVTNTGELFF
TGTGCCAGCAGCTTAGGGGTTACGAACACCGGGGAGCTGTTTTTT
>.|TRBV6-1|TRBJ1-5|few
CASSDRQPQHF
TGTGCCAGCAGTGATAGGCAGCCCCAGCATTTT
>.|TRBV12-3/TRBV12-4|TRBJ2-2|many
CASSLGQVEDTGELFF
TGTGCCAGCAGTTTAGGACAGGTGGAGGACACCGGGGAGCTGTTTTTT
>.|TRBV15|TRBJ2-7|many
CATSNPGRGGQYF
TGTGCCACCAGCAACCCAGGCAGGGGCGGGCAGTACTTC